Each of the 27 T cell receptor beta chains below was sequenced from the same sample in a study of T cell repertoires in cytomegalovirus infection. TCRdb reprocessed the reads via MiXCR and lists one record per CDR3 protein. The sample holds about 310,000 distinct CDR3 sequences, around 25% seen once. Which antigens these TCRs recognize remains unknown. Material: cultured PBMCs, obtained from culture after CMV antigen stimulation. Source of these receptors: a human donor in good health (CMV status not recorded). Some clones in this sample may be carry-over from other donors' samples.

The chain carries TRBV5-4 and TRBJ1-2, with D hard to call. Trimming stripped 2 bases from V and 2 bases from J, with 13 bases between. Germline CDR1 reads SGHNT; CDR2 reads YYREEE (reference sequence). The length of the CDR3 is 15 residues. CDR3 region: CASSLIGRLNYGYTF. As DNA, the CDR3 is TGTGCCAGCAGCTTAATTGGGAGACTGAACTATGGCTACACCTTC.

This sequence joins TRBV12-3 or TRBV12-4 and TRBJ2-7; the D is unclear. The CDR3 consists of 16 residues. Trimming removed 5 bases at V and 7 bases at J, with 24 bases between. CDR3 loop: CASSPLQVPPLGEQYV. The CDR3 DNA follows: TGTGCCAGCAGTCCCTTGCAGGTCCCACCATTGGGGGAGCAGTACGTC.

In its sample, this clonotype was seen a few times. The CDR3 nucleotides read TGTGCCAGCAGTTTACGGAATAACTATGGCTACACCTTC. Translated: CASSLRNNYGYTF. This chain connects TRBV6-6 to TRBJ1-2; D not certain. The CDR3 totals 13 residues. V dropped 4 bases and J dropped 1 base, with 7 bases sitting between them. Germline loops: CDR1 MNHNY, CDR2 SVGAGI (reference sequence).

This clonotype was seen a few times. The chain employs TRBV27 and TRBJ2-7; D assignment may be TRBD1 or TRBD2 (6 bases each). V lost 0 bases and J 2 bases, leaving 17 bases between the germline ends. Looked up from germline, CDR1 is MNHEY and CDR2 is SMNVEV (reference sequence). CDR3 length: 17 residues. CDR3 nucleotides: TGTGCCAGCAGTTTATCCAGCGGAGGGGGGTCTCCCTACGAGCAGTACTTC. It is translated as CASSLSSGGGSPYEQYF.

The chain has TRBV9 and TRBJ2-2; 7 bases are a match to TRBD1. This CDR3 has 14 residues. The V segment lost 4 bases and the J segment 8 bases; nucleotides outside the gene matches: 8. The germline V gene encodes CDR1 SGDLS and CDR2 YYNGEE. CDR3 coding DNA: TGTGCCAGCAGCCCACAGGGGAGCTCGGGGGAGCTGTTTTTT. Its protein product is CASSPQGSSGELFF.

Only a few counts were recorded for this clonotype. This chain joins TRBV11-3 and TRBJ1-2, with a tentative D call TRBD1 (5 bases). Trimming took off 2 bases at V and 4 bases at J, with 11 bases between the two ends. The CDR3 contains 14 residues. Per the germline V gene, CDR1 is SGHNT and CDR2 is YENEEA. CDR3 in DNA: TGTGCCAGCAGCTTAACAGGATCGGCCTATGGCTACACCTTC. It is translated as CASSLTGSAYGYTF. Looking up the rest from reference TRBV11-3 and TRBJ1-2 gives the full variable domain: EAGVVQSPRYKIIEKKQPVAFWCNPISGHNTLYWYLQNLGQGPELLIRYENEEAVDDSQLPKDRFSAERLKGVDSTLKIQPAELGDSAVYLCASSLTGSAYGYTFGSGTRLTVV.

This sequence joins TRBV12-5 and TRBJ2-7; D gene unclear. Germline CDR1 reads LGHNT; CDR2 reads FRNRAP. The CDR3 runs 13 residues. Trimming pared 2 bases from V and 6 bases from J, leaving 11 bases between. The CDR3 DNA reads TGTGCTAGTGGTTTGTCCAATGTGGGCGAGCAGTACGTC. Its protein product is CASGLSNVGEQYV.

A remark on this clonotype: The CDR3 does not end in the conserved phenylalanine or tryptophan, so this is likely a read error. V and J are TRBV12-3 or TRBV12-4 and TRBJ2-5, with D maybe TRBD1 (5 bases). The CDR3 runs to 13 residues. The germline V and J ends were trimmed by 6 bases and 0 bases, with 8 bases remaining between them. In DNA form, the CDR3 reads TGTGCCAGCAGCAAGACAGACCAAGAGACCCAGTACCTC. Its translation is CASSKTDQETQYL.

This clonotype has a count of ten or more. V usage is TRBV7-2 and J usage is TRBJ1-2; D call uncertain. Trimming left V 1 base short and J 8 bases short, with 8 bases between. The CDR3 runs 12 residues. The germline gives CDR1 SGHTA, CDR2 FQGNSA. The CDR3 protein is CASSLEGMGYTF. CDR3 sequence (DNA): TGTGCCAGCAGCTTAGAAGGGATGGGCTACACCTTC.

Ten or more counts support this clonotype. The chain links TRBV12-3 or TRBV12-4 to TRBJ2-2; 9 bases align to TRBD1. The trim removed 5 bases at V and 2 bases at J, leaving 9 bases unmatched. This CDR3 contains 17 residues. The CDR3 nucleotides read TGTGCCAGCAGTGCGGGACAGGGTAATCTAAACACCGGGGAGCTGTTTTTT. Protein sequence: CASSAGQGNLNTGELFF.

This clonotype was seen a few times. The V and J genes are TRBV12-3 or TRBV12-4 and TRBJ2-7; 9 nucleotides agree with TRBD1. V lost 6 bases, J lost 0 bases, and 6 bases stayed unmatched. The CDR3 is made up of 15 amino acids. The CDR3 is CASSVQGASSYEQYV. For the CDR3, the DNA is TGTGCCAGCAGCGTACAGGGGGCGAGCTCCTACGAGCAGTACGTC.

In DNA, the CDR3 is TGTGCCAGCAGCTTAATGGGGGATGAGCAGTTCTTC. Its protein product is CASSLMGDEQFF. The chain carries TRBV7-6 and TRBJ2-1; D is perhaps TRBD1 or TRBD2 (5 bases each). Germline lookup yields CDR1 SGHVS and CDR2 FNYEAQ. This CDR3 has 12 residues. V was shortened by 2 bases and J by 8 bases, with 7 bases between the two germline ends.

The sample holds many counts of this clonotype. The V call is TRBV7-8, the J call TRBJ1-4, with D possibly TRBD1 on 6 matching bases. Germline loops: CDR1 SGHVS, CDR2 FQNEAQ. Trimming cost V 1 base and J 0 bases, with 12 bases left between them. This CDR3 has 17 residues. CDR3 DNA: TGTGCCAGCAGCTTAGACAGGGAGGCGACAACTAATGAAAAACTGTTTTTT. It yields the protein CASSLDREATTNEKLFF.

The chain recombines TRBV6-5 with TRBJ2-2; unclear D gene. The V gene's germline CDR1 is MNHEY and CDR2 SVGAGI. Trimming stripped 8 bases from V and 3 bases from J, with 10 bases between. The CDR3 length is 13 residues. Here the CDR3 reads CASPSTDTGELFF. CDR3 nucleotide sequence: TGTGCCAGCCCCTCGACGGACACCGGGGAGCTGTTTTTT.

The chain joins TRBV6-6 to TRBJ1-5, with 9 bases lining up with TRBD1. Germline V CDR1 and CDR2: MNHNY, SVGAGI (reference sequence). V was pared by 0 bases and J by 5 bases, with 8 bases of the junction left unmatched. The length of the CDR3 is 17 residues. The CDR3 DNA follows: TGTGCCAGCAGTTACTCGACCCCCCGGGACAGGGATCAGCCCCAGCATTTT. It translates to CASSYSTPRDRDQPQHF.

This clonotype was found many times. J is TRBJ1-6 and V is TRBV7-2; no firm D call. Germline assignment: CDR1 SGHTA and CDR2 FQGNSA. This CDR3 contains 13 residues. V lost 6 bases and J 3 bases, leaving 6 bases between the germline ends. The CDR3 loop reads CASSSLYNSPLHF. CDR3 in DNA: TGTGCCAGCAGTTCCCTCTATAATTCACCCCTCCACTTT.

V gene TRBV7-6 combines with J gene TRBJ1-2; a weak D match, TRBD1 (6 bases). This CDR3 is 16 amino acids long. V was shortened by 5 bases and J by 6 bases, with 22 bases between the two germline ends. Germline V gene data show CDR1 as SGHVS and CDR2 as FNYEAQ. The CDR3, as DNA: TGTGCCAGCAGCCAGCCCAGGTGGGGGGGCGATGATGGCTACACCTTC. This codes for CASSQPRWGGDDGYTF.

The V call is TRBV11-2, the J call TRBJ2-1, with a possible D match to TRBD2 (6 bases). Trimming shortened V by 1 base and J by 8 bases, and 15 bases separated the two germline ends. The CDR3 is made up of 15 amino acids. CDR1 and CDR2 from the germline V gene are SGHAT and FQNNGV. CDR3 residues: CASSLVAGNLDEQFF. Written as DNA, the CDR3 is TGTGCCAGCAGCTTAGTGGCGGGAAATCTCGATGAGCAGTTCTTC.

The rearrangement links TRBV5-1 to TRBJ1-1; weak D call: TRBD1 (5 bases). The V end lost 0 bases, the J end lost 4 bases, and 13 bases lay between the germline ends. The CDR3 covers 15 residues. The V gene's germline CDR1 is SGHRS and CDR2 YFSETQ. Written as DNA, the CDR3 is TGCGCCAGCAGCTTGGGCCCCCAGGGTACCACTGAAGCTTTCTTT. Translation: CASSLGPQGTTEAFF.

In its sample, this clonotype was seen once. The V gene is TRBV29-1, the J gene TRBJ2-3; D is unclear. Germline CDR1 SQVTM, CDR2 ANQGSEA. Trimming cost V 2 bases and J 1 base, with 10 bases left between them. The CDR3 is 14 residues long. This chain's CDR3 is CSVELGYGTDTQYF. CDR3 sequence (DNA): TGCAGCGTTGAACTCGGGTACGGCACAGATACGCAGTATTTT.

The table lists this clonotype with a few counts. For the CDR3, the DNA is TGTGCCAGCAGTTTATCTCCGGGACAGGGGGCAAGGTCCCAGCATTTT. Its translation is CASSLSPGQGARSQHF. The gene calls are TRBV27 and TRBJ1-5, with TRBD1 matching over 12 bases. The length of the CDR3 is 16 residues. V trimming: 0 bases; J trimming: 11 bases; junction bases outside the gene matches: 8. The V gene's germline CDR1 is MNHEY and CDR2 SMNVEV (reference sequence).

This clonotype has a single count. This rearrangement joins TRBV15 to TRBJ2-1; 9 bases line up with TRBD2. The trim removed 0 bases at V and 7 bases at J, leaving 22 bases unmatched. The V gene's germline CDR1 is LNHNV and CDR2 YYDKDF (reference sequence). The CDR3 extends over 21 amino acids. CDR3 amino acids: CATSRESYGRGGRAGRNEQFF. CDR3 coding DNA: TGTGCCACCAGCAGAGAATCATATGGGCGGGGCGGGAGGGCCGGTAGAAATGAGCAGTTCTTC.

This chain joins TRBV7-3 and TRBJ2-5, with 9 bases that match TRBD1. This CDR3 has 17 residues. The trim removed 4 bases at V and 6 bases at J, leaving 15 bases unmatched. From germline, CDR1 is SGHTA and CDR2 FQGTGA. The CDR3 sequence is CASSSTDRGDTGKTQYF. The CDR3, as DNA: TGTGCCAGCAGCTCAACGGACAGGGGCGACACGGGAAAGACCCAGTACTTC. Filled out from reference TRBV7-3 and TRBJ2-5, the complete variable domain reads GAGVSQTPSNKVTEKGKYVELRCDPISGHTALYWYRQSLGQGPEFLIYFQGTGAADDSGLPNDRFFAVRPEGSVSTLKIQRTERGDSAVYLCASSSTDRGDTGKTQYFGPGTRLLVL.

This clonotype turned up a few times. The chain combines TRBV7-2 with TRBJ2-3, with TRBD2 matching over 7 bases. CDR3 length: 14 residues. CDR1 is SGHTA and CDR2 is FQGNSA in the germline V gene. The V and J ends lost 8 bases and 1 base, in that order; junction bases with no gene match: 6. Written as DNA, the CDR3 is TGTGCCAGCGGTATTGGGGGGGGCACAGATACGCAGTATTTT. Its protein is CASGIGGGTDTQYF. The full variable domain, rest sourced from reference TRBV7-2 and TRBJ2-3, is GAGVSQSPSNKVTEKGKDVELRCDPISGHTALYWYRQSLGQGLEFLIYFQGNSAPDKSGLPSDRFSAERTGGSVSTLTIQRTQQEDSAVYLCASGIGGGTDTQYFGPGTRLTVL.

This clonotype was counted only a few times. In DNA, the CDR3 is TGTGCCAGCAGCCTCAACCACGGGGGGCAGTTCTTC. As protein: CASSLNHGGQFF. The chain combines TRBV28 with TRBJ2-1, with D perhaps TRBD2 (6 bases). In germline, CDR1 is MDHEN, CDR2 SYDVKM. The CDR3 spans 12 residues. The germline V and J ends were trimmed by 6 bases and 12 bases, with 15 bases remaining between them.

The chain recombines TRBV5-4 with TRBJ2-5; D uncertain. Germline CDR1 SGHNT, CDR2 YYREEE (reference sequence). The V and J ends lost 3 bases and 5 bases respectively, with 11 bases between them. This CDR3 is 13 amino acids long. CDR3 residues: CASSSRLGETQYF. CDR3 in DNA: TGTGCCAGCAGCTCCCGTCTAGGGGAGACCCAGTACTTC.

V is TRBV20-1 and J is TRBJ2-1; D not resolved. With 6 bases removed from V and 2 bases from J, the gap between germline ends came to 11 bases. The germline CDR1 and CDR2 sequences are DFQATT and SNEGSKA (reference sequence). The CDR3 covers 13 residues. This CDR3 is CSAPDQTYNEQFF. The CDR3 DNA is TGCAGTGCCCCGGACCAAACCTACAATGAGCAGTTCTTC.